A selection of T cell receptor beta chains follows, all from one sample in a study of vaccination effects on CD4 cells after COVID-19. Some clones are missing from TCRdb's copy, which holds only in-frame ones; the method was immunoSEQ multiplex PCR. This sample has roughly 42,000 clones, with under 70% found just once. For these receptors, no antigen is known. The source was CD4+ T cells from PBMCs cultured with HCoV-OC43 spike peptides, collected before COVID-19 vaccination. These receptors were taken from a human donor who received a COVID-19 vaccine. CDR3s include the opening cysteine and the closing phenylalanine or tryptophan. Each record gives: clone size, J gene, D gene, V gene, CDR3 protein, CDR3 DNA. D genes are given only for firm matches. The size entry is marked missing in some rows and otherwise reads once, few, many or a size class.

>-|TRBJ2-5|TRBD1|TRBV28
CASSSPPGQATTQYF
TGTGCCAGCAGTTCGCCTCCGGGACAGGCCACGACCCAGTACTTC
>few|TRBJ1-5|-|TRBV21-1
CASSNQGGSEPQHF
TGTGCCAGCAGCAATCAGGGTGGGAGTGAGCCCCAGCATTTT
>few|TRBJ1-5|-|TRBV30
CAWSKGNQPQHF
TGTGCCTGGAGCAAGGGCAATCAGCCCCAGCATTTT
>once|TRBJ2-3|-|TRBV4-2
CASSQVGGPGRTDTQYF
TGTGCCAGCAGCCAAGTTGGGGGCCCTGGACGCACAGATACGCAGTATTTT
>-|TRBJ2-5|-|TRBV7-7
CASSLGLLGQETQYF
TGTGCTAGCAGCTTAGGGCTACTAGGCCAAGAGACCCAGTACTTC
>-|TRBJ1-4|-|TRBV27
CASSSTRTVWEKLFF
TGTGCCAGCAGTTCCACCAGGACAGTTTGGGAAAAACTGTTTTTT
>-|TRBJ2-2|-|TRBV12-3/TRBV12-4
CASRPNRPGELFF
TGTGCCAGCCGGCCCAACCGGCCCGGGGAGCTGTTTTTT
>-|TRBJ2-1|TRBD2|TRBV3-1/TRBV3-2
CASSQKASGISYNEQFF
TGTGCCAGCAGCCAAAAGGCTAGCGGGATCTCCTACAATGAGCAGTTCTTC
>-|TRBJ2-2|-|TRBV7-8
CASSFSASTGELFF
TGTGCCAGCAGCTTTAGCGCGAGCACCGGGGAGCTGTTTTTT
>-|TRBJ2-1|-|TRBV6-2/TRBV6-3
CASSPGQGRGGSYNEQFF
TGTGCCAGCAGCCCGGGACAGGGCCGGGGGGGCTCCTACAATGAGCAGTTCTTC
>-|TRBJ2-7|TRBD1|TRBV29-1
CSIGQGPSYEQYF
TGCAGCATCGGACAGGGGCCTTCCTACGAGCAGTACTTC
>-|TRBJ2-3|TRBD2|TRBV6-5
CAGQTSGTDTQYF
TGTGCCGGTCAGACTAGCGGCACAGATACGCAGTATTTT
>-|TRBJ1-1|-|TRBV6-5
CASSYDRIRAFF
TGTGCCAGCAGTTACGACAGGATTAGAGCTTTCTTT
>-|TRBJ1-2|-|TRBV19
CASSISSGSYGYTF
TGTGCCAGTAGTATCTCATCGGGGTCCTATGGCTACACCTTC
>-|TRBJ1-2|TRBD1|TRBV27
CASSSNRGLVYGYTF
TGTGCCAGCAGTTCCAACAGGGGACTAGTCTATGGCTACACCTTC
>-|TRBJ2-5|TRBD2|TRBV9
CASSVGASGGEETQYF
TGTGCCAGCAGCGTAGGAGCTAGCGGGGGTGAAGAGACCCAGTACTTC
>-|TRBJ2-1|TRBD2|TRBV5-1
CASRWTSLSSYNEQFF
TGCGCCAGCAGGTGGACTAGCCTGAGCTCCTACAATGAGCAGTTCTTC
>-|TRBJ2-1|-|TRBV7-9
CASSLGSMPEQFF
TGTGCCAGCAGCTTGGGCAGTATGCCTGAGCAGTTCTTC
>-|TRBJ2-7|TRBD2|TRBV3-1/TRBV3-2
CASSQARIRGEAYEQYF
TGTGCCAGCAGCCAAGCTCGAATACGGGGGGAGGCCTACGAGCAGTACTTC
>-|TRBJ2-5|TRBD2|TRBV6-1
CASSGFPSGGQETQYF
TGTGCCAGCAGTGGCTTTCCTAGCGGGGGGCAAGAGACCCAGTACTTC
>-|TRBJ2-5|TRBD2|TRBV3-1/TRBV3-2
CASSQDVSGRRETQYF
TGTGCCAGCAGCCAAGATGTAAGCGGGAGGAGGGAGACCCAGTACTTC
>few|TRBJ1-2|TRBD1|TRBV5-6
CASSIGTAYYGYTF
TGTGCCAGCAGCATCGGGACAGCTTACTATGGCTACACCTTC
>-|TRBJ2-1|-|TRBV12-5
CASGLNLDGTAYNEQFF
TGTGCTAGTGGTTTGAATTTAGACGGGACGGCCTACAATGAGCAGTTCTTC
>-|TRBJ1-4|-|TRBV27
CASRRPEGKLFF
TGTGCCAGCCGCCGCCCGGAAGGAAAACTGTTTTTT
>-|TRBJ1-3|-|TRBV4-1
CASSLPGKAGNTIYF
TGCGCCAGCAGCCTCCCCGGGAAGGCTGGAAACACCATATATTTT
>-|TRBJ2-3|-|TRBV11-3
CASSLDLTGKMARGPSTDTQYF
TGTGCCAGCAGCTTAGACCTAACGGGGAAAATGGCGAGGGGACCTAGCACAGATACGCAGTATTTT
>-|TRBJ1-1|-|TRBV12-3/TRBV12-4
CASSFRGEEAFF
TGTGCCAGCAGTTTTCGAGGTGAGGAAGCTTTCTTT
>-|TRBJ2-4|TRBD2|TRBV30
CAWSWPAGFKNIQYF
TGTGCCTGGAGTTGGCCAGCGGGGTTCAAAAACATTCAGTACTTC
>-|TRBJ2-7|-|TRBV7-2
CASSQIEERGSYEQYF
TGTGCCAGCAGCCAGATCGAAGAGCGAGGCTCCTACGAGCAGTACTTC
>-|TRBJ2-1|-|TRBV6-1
CASSELAAGDEQFF
TGTGCCAGCAGTGAATTAGCGGCTGGCGATGAGCAGTTCTTC
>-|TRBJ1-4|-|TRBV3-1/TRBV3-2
CASSHFGGGEKLFF
TGTGCCAGCAGCCACTTTGGGGGAGGTGAAAAACTGTTTTTT
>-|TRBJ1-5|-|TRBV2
CASRFRVTGSQPQHF
TGTGCCAGCAGGTTTCGGGTAACTGGGAGTCAGCCCCAGCATTTT
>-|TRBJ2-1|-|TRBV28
CASSLDPGRGVYNEQFF
TGTGCCAGCAGTTTGGACCCCGGCAGGGGAGTGTACAATGAGCAGTTCTTC
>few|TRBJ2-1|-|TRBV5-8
CASSSSGASYNEQFF
TGTGCCAGCAGCTCCTCCGGGGCCTCCTACAATGAGCAGTTCTTC
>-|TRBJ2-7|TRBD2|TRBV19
CASSIVAGGRARYEQYF
TGTGCCAGTAGTATCGTGGCCGGCGGGAGGGCCCGCTACGAGCAGTACTTC
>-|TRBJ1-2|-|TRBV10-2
CASIGGGGEGYTF
TGCGCCAGCATTGGGGGTGGGGGGGAAGGCTACACCTTC
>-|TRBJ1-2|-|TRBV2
CASSEAGVGKRF
TGTGCCAGCAGTGAAGCGGGAGTCGGGAAACGCTTC
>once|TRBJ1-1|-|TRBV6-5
CASSRDGGMNTEAFF
TGTGCCAGCAGCAGAGACGGGGGAATGAACACTGAAGCTTTCTTT
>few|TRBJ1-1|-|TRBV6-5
CASSQAGEAFF
TGTGCCAGCAGCCAAGCAGGAGAAGCTTTCTTT
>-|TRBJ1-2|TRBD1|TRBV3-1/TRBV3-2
CASSQLVTTGDQDYGYTF
TGTGCCAGCAGCCAATTAGTTACCACAGGGGATCAGGACTATGGCTACACCTTC
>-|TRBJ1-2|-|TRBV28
CASRSGGGYGYTF
TGTGCCAGCAGGTCGGGGGGTGGCTATGGCTACACCTTC
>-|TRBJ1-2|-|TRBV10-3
CAISARPGDGYTF
TGTGCCATCAGTGCCCGTCCCGGGGATGGCTACACCTTC
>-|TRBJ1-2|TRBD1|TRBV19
CASSPGGTAYGYTF
TGTGCCAGTAGTCCGGGGGGGACAGCCTATGGCTACACCTTC
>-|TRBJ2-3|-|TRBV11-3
CASSPGWAGSTDTQYF
TGTGCCAGCAGCCCCGGGTGGGCAGGGAGCACAGATACGCAGTATTTT
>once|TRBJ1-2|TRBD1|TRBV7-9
CASSTGVSYGYTF
TGTGCCAGCAGCACAGGGGTGTCCTATGGCTACACCTTC
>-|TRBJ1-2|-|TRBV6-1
CASSEAPGGGFGYTF
TGTGCCAGCAGTGAAGCCCCCGGAGGAGGGTTTGGCTACACCTTC
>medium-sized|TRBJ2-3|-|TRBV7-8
CASSLMVDTQYF
TGTGCCAGCAGCTTGATGGTAGATACGCAGTATTTT
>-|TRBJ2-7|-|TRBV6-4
CASSDGGAGYEQYF
TGTGCCAGCAGTGACGGGGGGGCGGGCTACGAGCAGTACTTC
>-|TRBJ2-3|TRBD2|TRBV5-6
CASSFFQREGSTDTQYF
TGTGCCAGCAGCTTTTTTCAGCGGGAGGGTAGCACAGATACGCAGTATTTT
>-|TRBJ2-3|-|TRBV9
CASSRGDTQYF
TGTGCCAGCAGTAGAGGAGATACGCAGTATTTT
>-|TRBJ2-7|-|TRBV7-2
CASSRAGQHYEQYF
TGTGCCAGCAGCCGCGCGGGACAGCACTACGAGCAGTACTTC
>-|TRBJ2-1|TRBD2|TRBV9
CASSVVGTSGRMNEQFF
TGTGCCAGCAGCGTAGTTGGGACTAGCGGGAGGATGAATGAGCAGTTCTTC
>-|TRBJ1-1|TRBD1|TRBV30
CAGDRLMNTEAFF
TGTGCTGGGGACAGACTCATGAACACTGAAGCTTTCTTT
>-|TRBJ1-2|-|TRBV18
CASSPPQDAFYGYTF
TGTGCCAGCTCACCACCGCAGGACGCGTTCTATGGCTACACCTTC
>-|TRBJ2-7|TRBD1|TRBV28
CASRAPTGFYEQYF
TGTGCCAGCAGAGCCCCGACAGGGTTCTACGAGCAGTACTTC
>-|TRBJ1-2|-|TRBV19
CASSSWTGKGYYGYTF
TGTGCCAGTAGTAGTTGGACGGGGAAAGGATACTATGGCTACACCTTC
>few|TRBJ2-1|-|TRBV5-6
CASSLGPGLLSYNEQFF
TGTGCCAGCAGCTTGGGCCCTGGTCTACTCTCCTACAATGAGCAGTTCTTC
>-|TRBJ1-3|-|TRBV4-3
CASSQDPPSSSGNTIYF
TGCGCCAGCAGCCAAGATCCTCCGTCTAGCTCTGGAAACACCATATATTTT
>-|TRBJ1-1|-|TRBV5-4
CASSLAGAQVGKAFF
TGTGCCAGCAGCTTGGCAGGGGCACAAGTTGGGAAAGCTTTCTTT
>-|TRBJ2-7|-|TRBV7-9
CASSRPGPSASEQYF
TGTGCCAGCAGCCGACCCGGCCCTAGCGCTTCCGAGCAGTACTTC